The clone carrying this T cell receptor beta chain has more than one count but fewer than ten. Each subset's genomic DNA was shared equally among a number of immunoSEQ plates. Using immunoSEQ multiplex PCR, the repertoire was profiled, and TCRdb retains in-frame clones only, with some absent. This sample has some 530,000 clones, with about 84% found just once. The CDR3 covers 14 residues. The V gene lost 4 bases and the J gene lost 1 base, with 11 bases spanning the gap. Germline V lookup: CDR1 SGHRS, CDR2 YFSETQ. This record belongs to a study of shared clonotypes between healthy human individuals. Sequencing was carried out using PBMCs. The clonotype comes from a woman in her forties in good health. Some clones in this sample may be carry-over from other donors' samples. The rearrangement uses TRBV5-1 and TRBJ2-5; either TRBD1 or TRBD2 may fit D (5 bases each). Here the CDR3 DNA reads TGCGCCAGCAGCCGGGGACCAGCCCAAGAGACCCAGTACTTC. The encoded protein is CASSRGPAQETQYF.